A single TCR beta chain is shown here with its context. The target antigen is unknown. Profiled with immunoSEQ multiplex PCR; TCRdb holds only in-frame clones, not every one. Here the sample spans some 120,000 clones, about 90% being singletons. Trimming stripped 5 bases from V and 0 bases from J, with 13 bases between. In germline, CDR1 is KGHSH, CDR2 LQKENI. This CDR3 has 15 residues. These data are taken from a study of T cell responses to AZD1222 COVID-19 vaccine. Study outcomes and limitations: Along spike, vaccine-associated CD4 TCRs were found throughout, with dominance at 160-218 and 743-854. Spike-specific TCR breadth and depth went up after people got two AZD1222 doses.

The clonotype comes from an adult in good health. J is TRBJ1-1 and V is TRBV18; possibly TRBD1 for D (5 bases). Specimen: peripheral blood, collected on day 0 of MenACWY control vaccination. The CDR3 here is CASSGTGTMNTEAFF. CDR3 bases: TGTGCCAGCTCAGGGACGGGCACCATGAACACTGAAGCTTTCTTT.